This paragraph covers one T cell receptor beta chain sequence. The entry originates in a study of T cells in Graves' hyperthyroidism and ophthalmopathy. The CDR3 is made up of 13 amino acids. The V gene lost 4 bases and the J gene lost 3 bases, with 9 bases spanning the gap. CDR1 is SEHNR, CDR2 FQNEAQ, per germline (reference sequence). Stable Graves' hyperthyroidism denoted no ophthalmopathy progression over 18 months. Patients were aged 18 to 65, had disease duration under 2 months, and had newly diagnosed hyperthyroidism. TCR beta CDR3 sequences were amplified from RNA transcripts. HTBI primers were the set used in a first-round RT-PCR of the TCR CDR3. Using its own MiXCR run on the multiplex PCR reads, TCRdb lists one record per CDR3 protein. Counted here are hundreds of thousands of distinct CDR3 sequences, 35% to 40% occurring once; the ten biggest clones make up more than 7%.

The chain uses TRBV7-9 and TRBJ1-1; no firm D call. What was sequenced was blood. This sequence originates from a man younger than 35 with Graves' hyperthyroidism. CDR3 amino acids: CASSWGVYTEAFF. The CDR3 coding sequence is TGTGCCAGCAGCTGGGGTGTATACACTGAAGCTTTCTTT.